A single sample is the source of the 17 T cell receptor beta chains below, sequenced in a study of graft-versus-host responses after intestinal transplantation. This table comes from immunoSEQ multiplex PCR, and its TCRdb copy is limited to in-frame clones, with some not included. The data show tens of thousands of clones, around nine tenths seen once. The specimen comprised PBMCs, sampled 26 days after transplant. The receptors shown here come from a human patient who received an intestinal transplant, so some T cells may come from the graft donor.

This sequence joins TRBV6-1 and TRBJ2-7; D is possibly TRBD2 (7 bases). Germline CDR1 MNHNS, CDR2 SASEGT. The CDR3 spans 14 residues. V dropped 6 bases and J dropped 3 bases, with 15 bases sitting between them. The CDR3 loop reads CASRIGGAGYEQYF. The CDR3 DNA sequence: TGTGCCAGCAGGATAGGGGGGGCAGGCTACGAGCAGTACTTC.

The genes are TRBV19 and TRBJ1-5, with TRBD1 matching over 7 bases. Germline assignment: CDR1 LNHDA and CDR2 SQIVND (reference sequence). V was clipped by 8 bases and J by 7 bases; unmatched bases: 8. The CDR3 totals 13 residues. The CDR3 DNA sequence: TGTGCCAGTTCCCCCGACAGGGAACAGCCCCAGCATTTT. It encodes CASSPDREQPQHF.

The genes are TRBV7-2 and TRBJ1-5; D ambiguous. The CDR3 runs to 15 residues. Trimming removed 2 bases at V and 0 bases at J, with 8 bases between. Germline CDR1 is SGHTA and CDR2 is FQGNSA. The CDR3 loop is CASSLMANSNQPQHF. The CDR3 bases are TGTGCCAGCAGCTTAATGGCAAATAGCAATCAGCCCCAGCATTTT.

The CDR3 sequence is CASSLDRGSNTGELFF. In DNA form, the CDR3 reads TGTGCCAGCAGCTTGGATAGGGGTTCGAACACCGGGGAGCTGTTTTTT. The rearrangement links TRBV5-4 to TRBJ2-2, with D perhaps matching TRBD1 (5 bases). V shed 0 bases and J shed 0 bases, with 9 bases lying between them. Per the germline V gene, CDR1 is SGHNT and CDR2 is YYREEE (reference sequence). This CDR3 contains 16 residues.

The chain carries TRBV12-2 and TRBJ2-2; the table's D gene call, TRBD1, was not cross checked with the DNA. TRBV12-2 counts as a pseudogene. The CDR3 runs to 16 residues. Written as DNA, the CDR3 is TGTGCAAGTCGCTTAAGAGGGACAGGGCCCACCGGGGAGCTGTTTTTT. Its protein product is CASRLRGTGPTGELFF.

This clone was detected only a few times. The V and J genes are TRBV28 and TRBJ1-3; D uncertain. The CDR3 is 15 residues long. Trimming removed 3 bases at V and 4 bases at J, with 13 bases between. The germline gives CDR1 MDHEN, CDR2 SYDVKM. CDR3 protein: CASSFRAIPGNTIYF. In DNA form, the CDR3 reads TGTGCCAGCAGTTTCAGAGCGATCCCGGGAAACACCATATATTTT.

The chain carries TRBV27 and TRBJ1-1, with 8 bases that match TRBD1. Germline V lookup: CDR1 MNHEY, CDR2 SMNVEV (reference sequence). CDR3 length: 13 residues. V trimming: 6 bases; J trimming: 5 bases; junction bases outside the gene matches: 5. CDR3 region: CASRITGGTEAFF. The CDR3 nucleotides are TGTGCCAGCAGAATAACAGGGGGAACTGAAGCTTTCTTT.

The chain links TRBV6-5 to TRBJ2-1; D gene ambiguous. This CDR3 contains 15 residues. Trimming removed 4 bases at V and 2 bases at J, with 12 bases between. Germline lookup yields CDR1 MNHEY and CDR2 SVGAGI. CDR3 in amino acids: CASSSLDTAYNEQFF. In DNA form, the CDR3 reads TGTGCCAGCAGTTCCCTCGACACCGCCTACAATGAGCAGTTCTTC.

CDR3 coding DNA: TGTGCCAGTAGCGGGGGGGCCGGAGGCGAGCAGTACTTC. The encoded protein is CASSGGAGGEQYF. The chain combines TRBV19 with TRBJ2-7; 8 bases are a match to TRBD2. Germline CDR1 LNHDA, CDR2 SQIVND (reference sequence). This CDR3 has 13 amino acids. Unmatched junction bases numbered 7, after V lost 6 bases and J lost 6 bases.

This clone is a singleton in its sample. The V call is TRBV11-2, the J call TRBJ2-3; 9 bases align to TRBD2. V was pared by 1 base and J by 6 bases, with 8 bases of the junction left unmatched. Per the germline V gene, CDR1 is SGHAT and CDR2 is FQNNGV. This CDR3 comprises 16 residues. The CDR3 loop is CASSLVSGGRWDTQYF. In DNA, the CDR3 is TGTGCCAGCAGCTTAGTAAGCGGGGGGCGTTGGGATACGCAGTATTTT. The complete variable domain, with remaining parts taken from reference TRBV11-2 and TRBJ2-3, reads EAGVAQSPRYKIIEKRQSVAFWCNPISGHATLYWYQQILGQGPKLLIQFQNNGVVDDSQLPKDRFSAERLKGVDSTLKIQPAKLEDSAVYLCASSLVSGGRWDTQYFGPGTRLTVL.

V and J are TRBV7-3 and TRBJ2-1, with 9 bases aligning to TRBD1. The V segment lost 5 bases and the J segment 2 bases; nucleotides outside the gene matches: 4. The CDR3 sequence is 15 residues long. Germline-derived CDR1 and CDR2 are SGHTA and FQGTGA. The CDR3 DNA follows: TGTGCCAGCAGCATCAACAGGGGGCCCTACAATGAGCAGTTCTTC. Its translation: CASSINRGPYNEQFF.

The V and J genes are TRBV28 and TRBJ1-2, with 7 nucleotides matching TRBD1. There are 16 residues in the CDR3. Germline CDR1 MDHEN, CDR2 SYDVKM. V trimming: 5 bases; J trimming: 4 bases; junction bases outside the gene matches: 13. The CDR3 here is CASSTKSGRGAYGYTF. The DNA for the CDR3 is TGTGCCAGCAGTACTAAGTCGGGCAGGGGGGCCTATGGCTACACCTTC.

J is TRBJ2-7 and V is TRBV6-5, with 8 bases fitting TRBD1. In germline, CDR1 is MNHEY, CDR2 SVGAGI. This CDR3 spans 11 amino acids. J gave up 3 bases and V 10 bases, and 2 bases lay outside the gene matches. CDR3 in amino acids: CATGQGYEQYV. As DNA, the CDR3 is TGTGCCACCGGACAGGGCTACGAGCAGTACGTC.

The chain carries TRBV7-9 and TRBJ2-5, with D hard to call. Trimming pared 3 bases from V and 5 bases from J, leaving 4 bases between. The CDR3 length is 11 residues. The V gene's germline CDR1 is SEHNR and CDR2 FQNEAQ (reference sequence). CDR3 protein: CASSFLETQYF. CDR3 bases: TGTGCCAGCAGCTTCCTCGAGACCCAGTACTTC.

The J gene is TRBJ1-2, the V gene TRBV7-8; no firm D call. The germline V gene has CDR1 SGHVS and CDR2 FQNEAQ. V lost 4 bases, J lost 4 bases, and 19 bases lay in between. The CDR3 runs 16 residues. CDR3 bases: TGTGCCAGCAGCTACGACCTGGGGAGGTTAGCCTATGGCTACACCTTC. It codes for CASSYDLGRLAYGYTF. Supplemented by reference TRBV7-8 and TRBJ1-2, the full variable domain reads GAGVSQSPRYKVAKRGQDVALRCDPISGHVSLFWYQQALGQGPEFLTYFQNEAQLDKSGLPSDRFFAERPEGSVSTLKIQRTQQEDSAVYLCASSYDLGRLAYGYTFGSGTRLTVV.

As DNA, the CDR3 is TGTGCCAGCAGCGTGGGGGGGGAGATGATCGGTAATGAGCAGTTCTTC. It specifies CASSVGGEMIGNEQFF. This rearrangement joins TRBV9 to TRBJ2-1, with 7 bases aligning to TRBD2. Germline loops: CDR1 SGDLS, CDR2 YYNGEE. The V and J ends lost 2 bases and 7 bases, in that order; junction bases with no gene match: 12. This CDR3 spans 16 amino acids.

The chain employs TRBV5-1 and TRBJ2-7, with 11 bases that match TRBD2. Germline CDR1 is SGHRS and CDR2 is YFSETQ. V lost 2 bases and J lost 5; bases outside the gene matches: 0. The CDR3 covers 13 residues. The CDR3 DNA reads TGCGCCAGCAGCTTACTAGCGGGGGACGAGCAGTACTTC. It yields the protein CASSLLAGDEQYF.